These T cell receptor beta chains were read from a single sample in a study of CD8+ T cells in alopecia areata. Clones were read by immunoSEQ multiplex PCR, and TCRdb kept only the in-frame ones, dropping some. The sample has some 160,000 clones, under 70% seen once. The material was CD4+ T cells sorted from blood, obtained at week 4, from a patient treated with tofacitinib. These receptors came from a human donor with alopecia areata. Each CDR3 is given with its conserved first and last residue. D genes are given only for firm matches. Rows may omit the clone size; those that give it use once, few, many or a size class.

>.|TRBV29-1|.|TRBJ1-1|13
CSVRHGGSTEAFF
TGCAGCGTCCGACACGGAGGTAGCACTGAAGCTTTCTTT
>.|TRBV30|TRBD1|TRBJ1-2|12
CAWSYTGDGYTF
TGTGCCTGGAGTTACACAGGGGATGGCTACACCTTC
>.|TRBV20-1|.|TRBJ2-4|11
CSAPQAGIQYF
TGCAGTGCTCCCCAGGCTGGGATTCAGTACTTC
>once|TRBV2|.|TRBJ1-1|13
CASSEESGGEAFF
TGTGCCAGCAGTGAAGAAAGTGGAGGTGAAGCTTTCTTT
>.|TRBV25-1|.|TRBJ2-3|13
CASKEHGTNTQYF
TGTGCCAGCAAAGAGCATGGCACGAATACGCAGTATTTT
>.|TRBV29-1|.|TRBJ2-5|12
CSVALSQETQYF
TGCAGCGTTGCTCTATCCCAAGAGACCCAGTACTTC
>.|TRBV23-1|.|TRBJ1-1|16
CASSQSGGIEDTEAFF
TGCGCCAGCAGTCAATCGGGAGGGATAGAGGACACTGAAGCTTTCTTT
>.|TRBV5-1|TRBD1|TRBJ1-2|12
CASSNRGLGYTF
TGCGCCAGCAGCAACAGGGGGCTTGGCTACACCTTC
>.|TRBV20-1|.|TRBJ1-1|11
CSARAEAGAFF
TGCAGTGCTAGAGCCGAGGCAGGAGCTTTCTTT
>few|TRBV7-8|.|TRBJ2-1|18
CASSLAREWEIPLNEQFF
TGTGCCAGCAGCTTAGCGAGGGAATGGGAGATCCCTCTTAATGAGCAGTTCTTC